The 10 T cell receptor beta chains in this list originate from one sample, sequenced in a study of T cell responses to AZD1222 COVID-19 vaccine. The repertoire was sequenced with immunoSEQ multiplex PCR; TCRdb's copy has only in-frame clones and lacks some. The sample includes tens of thousands of clones, approximately 85% seen only once; the top ten take more than 3%. Source: peripheral blood, taken 28 days after the second AZD1222 dose. These receptors were taken from an adult who received the AZD1222 COVID-19 vaccine.

The chain couples TRBV3-1 (or the pseudogene TRBV3-2) to TRBJ2-7; possible D gene TRBD1, 6 bases. The CDR3 runs to 14 residues. The ends were cut back, 6 bases at V and 5 bases at J, with 17 bases in the middle. Per the germline V gene, CDR1 is LGHDT and CDR2 is YNNKEL (reference sequence). CDR3 region: CASSYTGLENEQYF. Here the CDR3 DNA reads TGTGCCAGCAGTTATACAGGGCTGGAGAACGAGCAGTACTTC.

The chain joins TRBV6-5 to TRBJ1-3; no clear D gene. The CDR3 length is 15 residues. Germline V lookup: CDR1 MNHEY, CDR2 SVGAGI. V was trimmed by 8 bases and J by 0 bases, leaving 14 bases between them. The CDR3 sequence is CASPTDGSSGNTIYF. As DNA, the CDR3 is TGTGCCAGCCCCACGGACGGGAGCTCTGGAAACACCATATATTTT.

J is TRBJ1-1 and V is TRBV6-5; 7 positions match TRBD1. With 6 bases clipped from V and 3 bases from J, the junction kept 7 bases outside the gene matches. The CDR3 sequence is 14 residues long. The V gene's germline CDR1 is MNHEY and CDR2 SVGAGI. The CDR3 coding sequence is TGTGCCAGCAGAAATCCGGGACAGCACACTGAAGCTTTCTTT. Its translation: CASRNPGQHTEAFF.

This clone came up once. This rearrangement joins TRBV5-6 to TRBJ1-6, with unresolved D. The CDR3 totals 12 residues. Per the germline V gene, CDR1 is SGHDT and CDR2 is YYEEEE. V was shortened by 1 base and J by 7 bases, with 3 bases between the two germline ends. CDR3 nucleotide sequence: TGTGCCAGCAGCTTGTGGAATTCACCCCTCCACTTT. Amino acids: CASSLWNSPLHF.

The chain joins TRBV30 to TRBJ1-6; weak D call: TRBD1 (5 bases). Germline CDR1 reads GTSNPN; CDR2 reads SVGIG (reference sequence). V lost 3 bases, J lost 2 bases, and 17 bases lay in between. The CDR3 totals 17 residues. The CDR3 loop is CAWSPLGEATYNSPLHF. CDR3 nucleotides: TGTGCCTGGAGCCCCCTGGGGGAGGCCACCTATAATTCACCCCTCCACTTT.

The J gene is TRBJ1-6, the V gene TRBV4-3, with D unclear. Germline V CDR1 and CDR2: LGHNA, YSLEER. The CDR3 has 15 residues. The V end lost 7 bases, the J end lost 4 bases, and 14 bases lay between the germline ends. CDR3: CASTQWRDYNSPLHF. Written as DNA, the CDR3 is TGCGCCAGCACTCAATGGAGGGATTATAATTCACCCCTCCACTTT.

This chain links TRBV24-1 with TRBJ1-1; TRBD1 agrees at 8 bases. V dropped 9 bases and J dropped 1; count of bases not matched to a gene: 0. The CDR3 is made up of 12 amino acids. The V gene's germline CDR1 is KGHDR and CDR2 SFDVKD. The CDR3 bases are TGTGCCACCGGGACAGGGAACACTGAAGCTTTCTTT. Residues: CATGTGNTEAFF.

V and J are TRBV6-5 and TRBJ1-2, with D perhaps TRBD1 (6 bases). Germline V gene lookup returns CDR1 MNHEY and CDR2 SVGAGI. The V and J ends lost 6 bases and 2 bases respectively, with 16 bases between them. The CDR3 spans 15 residues. Here the CDR3 DNA reads TGTGCCAGCAGCCGCGGGGGGGGCGCGAACTATGGCTACACCTTC. Its translation is CASSRGGGANYGYTF.

The chain combines TRBV12-5 with TRBJ2-5, with unresolved D. V lost 0 bases and J 5 bases, leaving 22 bases between the germline ends. This CDR3 spans 18 amino acids. Germline loops: CDR1 LGHNT, CDR2 FRNRAP. The CDR3 coding sequence is TGTGCTAGTGGTTTGGTTGCGGACGGCCGAACTCCAGTGGAGACCCAGTACTTC. Its protein is CASGLVADGRTPVETQYF.

The chain employs TRBV7-2 and TRBJ1-3; 8 bases agree with TRBD1. Germline CDR1 reads SGHTA; CDR2 reads FQGNSA. The CDR3 length is 15 residues. V lost 4 bases and J lost 4; bases outside the gene matches: 6. This CDR3 reads CASSSSRGRGNTIYF. CDR3 DNA: TGTGCCAGCAGCTCCTCCAGGGGGCGCGGAAACACCATATATTTT.